Each of the 8 T cell receptor beta chains below was sequenced from the same sample in a study of T cell clones after liver transplantation. TCRdb keeps only in-frame clones here, not all; method: immunoSEQ multiplex PCR. The data contain tens of thousands of clones, 60% to 80% of them singletons. Material: CD4+ T cells from blood, obtained at the 22-month timepoint. These receptors were collected from a human patient who received a liver transplant. Some T cells may be provided by the graft donor.

The genes are TRBV6-5 and TRBJ1-1; D may be TRBD1 (5 bases). Germline V lookup: CDR1 MNHEY, CDR2 SVGAGI. The CDR3 extends over 12 amino acids. As DNA, the CDR3 is TGTGCGGTAACAGGCCCGAACACTGAAGCTTTCTTT. Translated: CAVTGPNTEAFF.

The chain is built from TRBV7-8 and TRBJ1-1; 8 bases match TRBD1. CDR3 size: 15 residues. Germline CDR1 SGHVS, CDR2 FQNEAQ. The J segment lost 3 bases and the V segment lost 1 base, leaving 4 bases of the junction unmatched. The CDR3 reads CASSLETGAYTEAFF. DNA of the CDR3: TGTGCCAGCAGCTTAGAGACAGGGGCGTACACTGAAGCTTTCTTT.

The chain couples TRBV28 to TRBJ1-2; possible D gene TRBD1, 5 bases. Trimming removed 5 bases at V and 4 bases at J, with 11 bases between. CDR1 and CDR2 from the germline V gene are MDHEN and SYDVKM. This CDR3 contains 13 residues. In DNA form, the CDR3 reads TGTGCCAGCAGTCCAGGGTTAGGCTATGGCTACACCTTC. This translates into CASSPGLGYGYTF.

This clone was picked up a small number of times. The V and J genes are TRBV2 and TRBJ1-2; maybe TRBD1 (6 bases). Germline assignment: CDR1 SNHLY and CDR2 FYNNEI. This CDR3 comprises 15 residues. The ends were cut back, 7 bases at V and 0 bases at J, with 15 bases in the middle. Here the CDR3 DNA reads TGTGCCAGCAAAGAACAGGGAGCCCCTAACTATGGCTACACCTTC. Encoded protein: CASKEQGAPNYGYTF.

The chain employs TRBV11-2 and TRBJ1-1, with no clear D. The germline V gene encodes CDR1 SGHAT and CDR2 FQNNGV. The CDR3 extends over 15 amino acids. V was clipped by 1 base and J by 1 base, with 10 bases between them. The CDR3 bases are TGTGCCAGCAGCTTAGGGGTTAGTCAGAACACTGAAGCTTTCTTT. This translates into CASSLGVSQNTEAFF.

The table lists this clone with a few counts. This rearrangement joins TRBV9 to TRBJ2-7; 8 nucleotides align to TRBD2. The CDR3 runs 16 residues. After removal of 0 bases from V and 4 bases from J, the junction contained 9 bases not matched to a gene. Germline CDR1 reads SGDLS; CDR2 reads YYNGEE. The CDR3 region has the DNA TGTGCCAGCAGCGTAGGACCTAGCGGGTCATTATACGAGCAGTACTTC. Its protein product is CASSVGPSGSLYEQYF.

The V call is TRBV18, the J call TRBJ1-1, with D perhaps matching TRBD1 (5 bases). V lost 3 bases, J lost 0 bases, and 8 bases lay in between. Germline loops: CDR1 KGHSH, CDR2 LQKENI. The CDR3 is made up of 14 amino acids. In DNA, the CDR3 is TGTGCCAGCTCACCGACAGCCCTGAACACTGAAGCTTTCTTT. It translates to CASSPTALNTEAFF.

V gene TRBV19 combines with J gene TRBJ1-5; D is ambiguous. Deletions cut 3 bases from V and 4 bases from J, with 13 bases between. The CDR3 contains 15 residues. Looked up from germline, CDR1 is LNHDA and CDR2 is SQIVND (reference sequence). CDR3 amino acids: CASSINQAGNQPQHF. The CDR3 bases are TGTGCCAGTAGTATTAACCAGGCGGGAAATCAGCCCCAGCATTTT.